The clone carrying this T cell receptor (beta chain) occurred a few times. The antigen is not known. The CDR3 is made up of 13 amino acids. The germline V gene encodes CDR1 MNHNY and CDR2 SVGAGI (reference sequence). V lost 6 bases to trimming and J lost 3 bases, with 8 bases between them. Primers for the PCR totalled 60 Vbeta and 13 Jbeta. TCRdb's copy holds only in-frame clones and misses some; the assay was immunoSEQ multiplex PCR. Found here are about 97,000 clones, 76% of them singletons; the top ten hold approximately 4%. The sample comes from a study of cytomegalovirus exposure and HLA in healthy donors. Whole-study results and caveats: Accounts indicate the classifier identified cytomegalovirus status with strong specificity and sensitivity. Most subjects had HLA-A and HLA-B alleles reportedly predicted accurately by TCR beta sequences. Highly shared sequence variants in one cluster were likely a sequencing artifact.

The chain carries TRBV6-6 and TRBJ2-2; weak D call: TRBD2 (5 bases). Specimen: PBMCs. The TCR comes from a man aged 40-49 years in good health and CMV-seronegative. The CDR3 loop is CASRGSDTGELFF. The CDR3 bases are TGTGCCAGCAGGGGGAGCGACACCGGGGAGCTGTTTTTT.